This TCR beta chain appears in the sequencing data of a study of T-cell memory formation after mild COVID-19. On the study more broadly: TCR clusters mostly belonged to single donors. Study findings and constraints: Nothing showed for sure that second-wave clones peaking on day 37 were SARS-CoV-2 specific. A second wave expanding day 15 to 37 was CD4+-biased; contracting clones were balanced.

V was clipped by 2 bases and J by 3 bases, with 8 bases between them. This CDR3 region has 14 residues. 5'RACE, which relied on constant-segment primers, yielded TCR alpha and TCR beta cDNA libraries carrying sample barcodes and UMIs. TCRdb reanalysed the 5' RACE reads using MiXCR and keeps one entry per CDR3 protein. The data show more than 450,000 distinct CDR3 sequences, with 15% to 20% seen just once and more than 10% held by the top ten. In its sample, this clonotype was seen a few times. What it binds is not known. The V call is TRBV12-3 or TRBV12-4, the J call TRBJ1-5; D call uncertain. This TCR came from an adult woman who had mild COVID-19 (a few samples of this study predate the infection). Cell type and time point are not known. Sample: PBMCs or a T cell subset sorted from them (not recorded which). CDR3 residues: CASSLRRTNQPQHF. The CDR3 nucleotides are TGTGCCAGCAGTTTAAGGCGGACCAATCAGCCCCAGCATTTT.